Detailed here is one T cell receptor (beta chain). This clone was found once. Its cognate antigen has yet to be identified. No per-base quality is available; no much larger clone lies one base away. The sample belongs to a study of shared T cell receptors in the human thymus (dated by TCRdb to the early 2020s). Study-level background: The study investigated the way shared, self-reactive T-cell receptor alpha chains are produced in the human thymus.

The library came from the immunoSEQ multiplex PCR assay. TCRdb stores this immuneACCESS table with in-frame sequences only. Part of the clones is absent; in the studies checked, under half of the shortfall reflects unresolved V genes, and no reason is known for the rest. In all, the sample holds more than 550,000 clones, and approximately 85% of those were seen once. 0.0095% to 0.011% of the sample lies in the top ten. For CDR1 and CDR2, the germline V gene (reference sequence) lists GTSNPN and SVGIG. There are 19 amino acids in the CDR3, from cysteine to phenylalanine inclusive. This entry keeps only the CDR3 DNA: 57 bases, framed from base 1. V is shortened by 1 base, J by 0 bases, and the region joining them spans 24 bases. The same sample was also used in a study of human thymus T cells. Taken from the second paper: The donors were immunologically healthy infants in Finland who had open corrective cardiac surgery for congenital heart defects. Thymus tissue was obtained as surgical resects removed during corrective cardiac surgery. Both the thymic and the peripheral blood repertoires appeared to show biased V and J gene segment usage. Highly overlapping thymic TCR repertoires among unrelated individuals were reported in the related research. TCR alpha and beta repertoires from roughly eight infant thymus samples and a few related peripheral blood samples were characterized in the study. Donor ages ranging from about 6 to 244 days were recorded, and five to seven male and a couple of female infants were included in the cohort. Thymocytes were mechanically released from the tissue and were stored as pellets of roughly 10-32 million cells at -70 degrees C. A QIAsymphony instrument was used to extract genomic DNA from frozen cell pellets. The immunoSEQ multiplex PCR assay was used to amplify the TCRB and TCRAD loci from a standardized quantity of quality-controlled genomic DNA. The V(D)J region was spanned by amplicons of a length sufficient to cover the CDR3 and to identify V and J genes. Amplicon sequencing was performed on an Illumina platform through the commercial immunoSEQ service. Primer bias and sequencing errors were corrected using previously described methods, and TCRAD and TCRB definitions followed the IMGT database. The repertoires were analysed using immunoSEQ Analyzer 3.0 and VDJTools for basic statistics, V/J segment usage, diversity estimates, rarefaction and pairwise overlap. Diversity was estimated using the Chao1, ChaoE, Efron-Thisted, Shannon and inverse Simpson indices, and was also estimated on datasets down-sampled to the size of the smallest sample. For repertoire overlap, CDR3 nucleotide sequence, V gene and J gene had to match strictly, and clustering was done by Jaccard-based multidimensional scaling. On average, thymus samples gave around 810,000 unique TCRB clonotypes, whereas blood samples gave about 84,000.

Rearrangement joined TRBV30 to TRBJ1-2; a tentative D call is TRBD1 (5 bases match). The sample consisted of thymocytes. The TCR sequence derives from a girl under three years old with a congenital heart defect. Donor details come from another sample of the same person, matched by shared clones. The nucleotide sequence reads as follows: TGTGCCTGGAGTGGGTCCCGTACAGGCCGATGGCTGGCTAACTATGGCTACACCTTC. Protein translation: CAWSGSRTGRWLANYGYTF.